The 21 T cell receptor beta chains in this list originate from one sample, sequenced in a study of cytomegalovirus exposure and HLA in healthy donors. It was with 60 Vbeta and 13 Jbeta primers that the PCR ran. Using immunoSEQ multiplex PCR, the repertoire was profiled, and TCRdb retains in-frame clones only, with some absent. The repertoire holds 150,000 to 200,000 clones, with around 76% as singletons. Sequencing was carried out using PBMCs. Receptors were obtained from a man between 25 and 39 years old in good health and CMV-seronegative.

The chain is built from TRBV29-1 and TRBJ1-2; 9 nucleotides line up with TRBD1. The germline gives CDR1 SQVTM, CDR2 ANQGSEA. The V gene end was trimmed by 5 bases and the J gene end by 7 bases; junction bases not matched to a gene: 5. The CDR3 has 12 residues. The CDR3 DNA reads TGCAGCGTTTCCACAGGGGGCCTTGGCTACACCTTC. Its translation: CSVSTGGLGYTF.

This clone came up a few times. The J gene is TRBJ1-1, the V gene TRBV5-8, with D uncertain. Trimming removed 0 bases at V and 1 base at J, with 13 bases between. Germline CDR1 is SGHTS and CDR2 is YDEGEE. This CDR3 contains 16 residues. The CDR3 here is CASSLGASRPNTEAFF. DNA of the CDR3: TGTGCCAGCAGCTTGGGGGCGAGCAGGCCGAACACTGAAGCTTTCTTT.

This clone was observed a handful of times. The gene calls are TRBV7-3 and TRBJ2-7; 7 bases align to TRBD1. The germline gives CDR1 SGHTA, CDR2 FQGTGA. With V trimmed by 0 bases and J by 5 bases, 16 bases remained unmatched. The CDR3 is 18 amino acids. CDR3 coding DNA: TGTGCCAGCAGCTTAACGCATGCCGGTATAGGGGGCATGAACGAGCAGTACTTC. This encodes CASSLTHAGIGGMNEQYF.

The rearrangement uses TRBV7-6 and TRBJ2-2; TRBD2 agrees at 9 bases. The J segment lost 0 bases and the V segment lost 5 bases, leaving 4 bases of the junction unmatched. This CDR3 region has 16 residues. Germline CDR1 reads SGHVS; CDR2 reads FNYEAQ. The CDR3 protein is CASSLSGSTNTGELFF. The CDR3 nucleotides are TGTGCCAGCAGCCTTAGCGGGAGTACGAACACCGGGGAGCTGTTTTTT.

CDR3 DNA: TGCGCCAGCAGCCAAGGGACAGGGCATAGCACCGGGGAGCTGTTTTTT. As protein: CASSQGTGHSTGELFF. V is TRBV4-1 and J is TRBJ2-2; 8 bases fit TRBD1. The CDR3 sequence is 16 residues long. The V gene's germline CDR1 is MGHRA and CDR2 YSYEKL. V was pared by 1 base and J by 4 bases, with 5 bases of the junction left unmatched.

The rearrangement links TRBV6-5 to TRBJ2-1; D may be TRBD2 (5 bases). The CDR3 covers 16 residues. The V gene lost 2 bases and the J gene lost 9 bases, with 20 bases spanning the gap. Germline assignment: CDR1 MNHEY and CDR2 SVGAGI. CDR3 sequence (DNA): TGTGCCAGCAGTTACAGTGTGGGAGCCTCCAACGGTGAGCAGTTCTTC. Its translation: CASSYSVGASNGEQFF.

This clone has more than one count but fewer than ten. This chain connects TRBV9 to TRBJ1-4; the D gene is possibly TRBD1 (6 bases). The CDR3 is made up of 16 amino acids. Trimming left V 2 bases short and J 3 bases short, with 14 bases between. The germline gives CDR1 SGDLS, CDR2 YYNGEE. Here the CDR3 DNA reads TGTGCCAGCAGCGTCTCCGGCCGGACAGCTAATGAAAAACTGTTTTTT. It is translated as CASSVSGRTANEKLFF.

This chain joins TRBV14 and TRBJ2-7; no definite D call. With 0 bases removed from V and 4 bases from J, the gap between germline ends came to 10 bases. This CDR3 comprises 14 residues. Germline-derived CDR1 and CDR2 are SGHDN and FVKESK. The DNA for the CDR3 is TGTGCCAGCAGCCAAGATCTCTACCTATACGAGCAGTACTTC. Its translation is CASSQDLYLYEQYF. The full variable domain, with the rest looked up from reference TRBV14 and TRBJ2-7, is EAGVTQFPSHSVIEKGQTVTLRCDPISGHDNLYWYRRVMGKEIKFLLHFVKESKQDESGMPNNRFLAERTGGTYSTLKVQPAELEDSGVYFCASSQDLYLYEQYFGPGTRLTVT.

This clone has just a few counts. The chain uses TRBV13 and TRBJ1-2, with D hard to call. The CDR3 is 12 amino acids. In germline, CDR1 is PRHDT, CDR2 FYEKMQ (reference sequence). The V end was cut by 2 bases, the J end by 7 bases, with 8 bases between. CDR3 coding DNA: TGTGCCAGCAGCTTACAACAGTTTGGCTACACCTTC. Translating it yields CASSLQQFGYTF. Full variable domain (remainder filled in from reference TRBV13 and TRBJ1-2): AAGVIQSPRHLIKEKRETATLKCYPIPRHDTVYWYQQGPGQDPQFLISFYEKMQSDKGSIPDRFSAQQFSDYHSELNMSSLELGDSALYFCASSLQQFGYTFGSGTRLTVV.

This clone was counted once. The V call is TRBV29-1, the J call TRBJ2-1; 8 nucleotides align to TRBD2. CDR1 and CDR2 (germline): SQVTM, ANQGSEA. V trimming: 2 bases; J trimming: 7 bases; junction bases outside the gene matches: 1. CDR3 length equals 12 residues. CDR3 region: CSVETSGNEQFF. CDR3 nucleotide sequence: TGCAGCGTTGAAACTAGCGGTAATGAGCAGTTCTTC.

The chain links TRBV10-1 to TRBJ1-3; maybe TRBD1 (6 bases). The CDR3 has 15 amino acids. Trimming took off 5 bases at V and 0 bases at J, with 11 bases between the two ends. CDR1 is WNHNN and CDR2 is SYGVQD in the germline V gene (reference sequence). The CDR3 protein is CASSKDSFSGNTIYF. The CDR3 coding sequence is TGCGCCAGCAGTAAGGACAGCTTCTCTGGAAACACCATATATTTT.

The V and J genes are TRBV29-1 and TRBJ2-7; 8 positions match TRBD2. The CDR3 is 13 residues long. Germline V gene sequence: CDR1 SQVTM, CDR2 ANQGSEA. Germline trimming cut 6 bases from V and 6 bases from J; bases unmatched to any gene: 10. CDR3 region: CSVAGGAPIEQYF. In nucleotides, the CDR3 is TGCAGCGTAGCCGGGGGGGCCCCTATCGAGCAGTACTTC.

V and J are TRBV23-1 and TRBJ1-5, with a weak D call TRBD1 (5 bases). TRBV23-1 is marked as an open reading frame, function uncertain. V was trimmed by 7 bases and J by 8 bases, leaving 12 bases between them. CDR3 size: 12 residues. The CDR3 DNA reads as TGCGCCAGCAAACAGGTATTAGAGCCCCAGCATTTT. The encoded protein is CASKQVLEPQHF.

The CDR3: CASRQGIYGYTF. The CDR3 DNA reads TGTGCCAGCAGGCAGGGCATCTATGGCTACACCTTC. The V gene is TRBV27, the J gene TRBJ1-2; the D gene is possibly TRBD1 (5 bases). Looked up from germline, CDR1 is MNHEY and CDR2 is SMNVEV (reference sequence). Between the trimmed V and J ends, which lost 6 bases and 4 bases, there was a span of 9 bases. The CDR3 is 12 amino acids.

The V call is TRBV4-1, the J call TRBJ2-7; D may be TRBD2 (5 bases). Germline CDR1 is MGHRA and CDR2 is YSYEKL. V was clipped by 6 bases and J by 7 bases, with 16 bases between them. This CDR3 has 13 amino acids. In DNA, the CDR3 is TGCGCCAGCAGTCCCACGGGGTTGAAGGAGCAGTACTTC. It yields the protein CASSPTGLKEQYF.

The V call is TRBV30, the J call TRBJ2-1; TRBD2 is a possible D gene (5 bases). CDR1 is GTSNPN, CDR2 SVGIG, per germline (reference sequence). The CDR3 has 13 residues. The germline V and J ends were trimmed by 3 bases and 9 bases, with 15 bases remaining between them. The DNA for the CDR3 is TGTGCCTGGAGCCAGCCCGGGGAGCGTGAGCAGTTCTTC. It specifies CAWSQPGEREQFF.

The V and J genes are TRBV27 and TRBJ2-7; TRBD2 matches at 13 bases. V lost 7 bases to trimming and J lost 5 bases; unmatched junction nucleotides: 5. The CDR3 runs to 14 residues. Germline assignment: CDR1 MNHEY and CDR2 SMNVEV (reference sequence). The CDR3 sequence: CASKLAGGPNEQYF. In DNA form, the CDR3 reads TGTGCCAGCAAACTAGCGGGAGGGCCTAACGAGCAGTACTTC.

The chain combines TRBV30 with TRBJ1-2; D remains ambiguous. V lost 4 bases and J lost 0, with 9 bases in between. CDR3 length: 13 residues. Germline V CDR1 and CDR2: GTSNPN, SVGIG (reference sequence). CDR3 coding DNA: TGTGCCTGGATCCCTGAGACTAACTATGGCTACACCTTC. Its translation is CAWIPETNYGYTF. Based on the CDR3 plus reference TRBV30 and TRBJ1-2, the full variable domain is SQTIHQWPATLVQPVGSPLSLECTVEGTSNPNLYWYRQAAGRGLQLLFYSVGIGQISSEVPQNLSASRPQDRQFILSSKKLLLSDSGFYLCAWIPETNYGYTFGSGTRLTVV.

The rearrangement links TRBV19 to TRBJ2-1, with 7 nucleotides matching TRBD2. The CDR3 contains 18 residues. The V segment lost 3 bases and the J segment 0 bases; nucleotides outside the gene matches: 11. In germline, CDR1 is LNHDA, CDR2 SQIVND (reference sequence). Here the CDR3 DNA reads TGTGCCAGTAGTATGGTATCGGGGCGGGGGAGCTCCTACAATGAGCAGTTCTTC. Translated, it gives CASSMVSGRGSSYNEQFF.

This chain joins TRBV4-1 and TRBJ2-3, with 7 bases lining up with TRBD1. This CDR3 is built from 14 residues. The germline CDR1 and CDR2 sequences are MGHRA and YSYEKL. J was trimmed by 8 bases and V by 0 bases; bases with no gene match: 5. Here the CDR3 reads CASSQDTGVSTQYF. CDR3 DNA: TGCGCCAGCAGCCAAGATACAGGGGTGAGTACGCAGTATTTT.

Concerning this clone itself: Other DNA sequences in the same sample also yield this CDR3. V is TRBV6-1 and J is TRBJ1-2, with D perhaps TRBD1 (6 bases). Trimming left V 2 bases short and J 2 bases short, with 6 bases between. From germline, CDR1 is MNHNS and CDR2 SASEGT. The CDR3 has 13 residues. In nucleotides, the CDR3 is TGTGCCAGCAGTGAAAGGGGGAACTATGGCTACACCTTC. Its protein product is CASSERGNYGYTF.